This T cell receptor beta chain is drawn from a study of CD8+CD57+ T cells in acquired aplastic anemia. Study outcomes and limitations: Overlapping CD8+ CDR3 repertoires of patients and controls contained around 31 shared sequences.

A note on this clonotype: The antigen is not known.

Patients chosen for sequencing had CD8+CD57+ cells that had expanded, as shown by flow cytometry. The diagnosis in all patients was severe acquired aplastic anemia. Patient blood was sampled before any therapy had been received. V lost 2 bases and J 4 bases, leaving 17 bases between the germline ends. The CDR3 contains 16 residues. The germline V gene has CDR1 WSHSY and CDR2 SAAADI. Genomic DNA served as template for TCR beta VDJ and CDR3 profiling. TCRdb redid the calling of the reads with MiXCR, one entry per CDR3 protein. The sample has about 40,000 distinct CDR3 sequences, 63% seen once. This sequence joins TRBV10-2 and TRBJ1-1; D perhaps matches TRBD1 (5 bases). This receptor was identified in a human donor with aplastic anemia. Source material: sorted CD4+, CD8+, or CD8+CD57+ T cells (not recorded which) from PBMCs. Here the CDR3 reads CASSEVWINQGTEAFF. The CDR3 nucleotides read TGCGCCAGCAGTGAGGTTTGGATCAATCAGGGCACTGAAGCTTTCTTT.